A single sample is the source of the 30 T cell receptor beta chains below, sequenced in a study of blood T cell repertoires in COVID-19. TCRdb keeps only in-frame clones here, not all; method: immunoSEQ multiplex PCR. The sample holds around 220,000 clones, 82% seen once. Sequenced material: peripheral blood. The receptors stem from an elderly woman with active or convalescent COVID-19.

The J gene is TRBJ1-4, the V gene TRBV28; tentative D call: TRBD1 (6 bases). CDR1 and CDR2 from the germline V gene are MDHEN and SYDVKM. The CDR3 consists of 15 residues. V was shortened by 4 bases and J by 1 base, with 10 bases between the two germline ends. The CDR3, as DNA: TGTGCCAGCAGTTCCGGACAGAGAACTAATGAAAAACTGTTTTTT. Residues: CASSSGQRTNEKLFF.

This chain links TRBV7-9 with TRBJ1-4; no definite D call. The ends were cut back, 2 bases at V and 6 bases at J, with 7 bases in the middle. CDR1 SEHNR and CDR2 FQNEAQ come from the germline V gene (reference sequence). The CDR3 totals 13 residues. CDR3 loop: CASSLLADEKLFF. The CDR3, as DNA: TGTGCCAGCAGCTTACTGGCTGATGAAAAACTGTTTTTT.

The chain has TRBV7-9 and TRBJ1-5; 9 nucleotides match TRBD1. The CDR3 sequence is 16 residues long. Trimming took 5 bases from V and 4 from J; bases not matched to a gene: 9. Germline CDR1 reads SEHNR; CDR2 reads FQNEAQ (reference sequence). The CDR3 DNA reads as TGTGCCAGCAGCCCCGGGGGACAGGGTATTAATCAGCCCCAGCATTTT. The encoded protein is CASSPGGQGINQPQHF.

The V gene is TRBV6-5, the J gene TRBJ2-7, with D maybe TRBD1 (6 bases). From germline, CDR1 is MNHEY and CDR2 SVGAGI. Trimming removed 0 bases at V and 0 bases at J, with 9 bases between. CDR3 length: 15 residues. In DNA, the CDR3 is TGTGCCAGCAGTTACTCGAAGACAGGCTCCTACGAGCAGTACTTC. This sequence encodes CASSYSKTGSYEQYF.

The gene calls are TRBV10-3 and TRBJ2-5; 13 nucleotides agree with TRBD2. V dropped 4 bases and J dropped 4; count of bases not matched to a gene: 0. Germline values: CDR1 ENHRY, CDR2 SYGVKD. The CDR3 spans 14 residues. The chain's CDR3 is CAISGTSGGETQYF. CDR3 DNA: TGTGCCATCAGTGGGACTAGCGGGGGAGAGACCCAGTACTTC.

In DNA form, the CDR3 reads TGTGCCAGCTCCCGGGACATGGCAACTAATGAAAAACTGTTTTTT. Amino acids: CASSRDMATNEKLFF. The genes are TRBV21-1 and TRBJ1-4; TRBD1 is taken as the D call from the table, unchecked against the DNA. TRBV21-1 is designated a pseudogene. The CDR3 spans 15 residues.

The gene calls are TRBV30 and TRBJ2-3; 8 nucleotides match TRBD2. The junction had 1 base not matched to a gene; V was cut back by 2 bases and J by 6 bases. The CDR3 has 12 amino acids. Per the germline V gene, CDR1 is GTSNPN and CDR2 is SVGIG (reference sequence). As DNA, the CDR3 is TGTGCCTGGAGTCGGACTAGCGATACGCAGTATTTT. Translating it yields CAWSRTSDTQYF.

The chain couples TRBV11-2 to TRBJ1-2; a weak D match, TRBD1 (6 bases). This CDR3 has 13 residues. Trimming took off 5 bases at V and 4 bases at J, with 11 bases between the two ends. The germline gives CDR1 SGHAT, CDR2 FQNNGV. In DNA, the CDR3 is TGTGCCAGCAGCGCGGGGGCCACCTATGGCTACACCTTC. Translation: CASSAGATYGYTF.

J is TRBJ2-3 and V is TRBV7-6; 9 bases match TRBD2. After removal of 2 bases from V and 1 base from J, the junction contained 4 bases not matched to a gene. Germline V gene lookup returns CDR1 SGHVS and CDR2 FNYEAQ. This CDR3 is built from 16 residues. The CDR3 is CASSLLGGRGTDTQYF. The CDR3 DNA is TGTGCCAGCAGCTTATTAGGCGGGAGGGGCACAGATACGCAGTATTTT.

The chain is built from TRBV9 and TRBJ1-1, with 8 bases matching TRBD1. CDR1 is SGDLS, CDR2 YYNGEE, per germline. The CDR3 runs to 15 residues. V was pared by 1 base and J by 3 bases, with 5 bases of the junction left unmatched. In nucleotides, the CDR3 is TGTGCCAGCAGCGTACTTGGGACAGGCCACACTGAAGCTTTCTTT. This codes for CASSVLGTGHTEAFF.

The chain employs TRBV7-2 and TRBJ2-3; TRBD2 might be the D (5 bases). Germline V gene sequence: CDR1 SGHTA, CDR2 FQGNSA. The CDR3 is made up of 15 amino acids. V was clipped by 0 bases and J by 4 bases, with 11 bases between them. CDR3: CASSLAGGGSDTQYF. CDR3 in DNA: TGTGCCAGCAGCTTAGCAGGCGGAGGTTCAGATACGCAGTATTTT.

This rearrangement joins TRBV9 to TRBJ2-3, with a weak D call TRBD2 (6 bases). The CDR3 contains 19 residues. CDR1 is SGDLS, CDR2 YYNGEE, per germline. V was cut by 3 bases and J by 0 bases, with 23 bases left in between. CDR3 sequence: CASSGWGPSALASTDTQYF. For the CDR3, the DNA is TGTGCCAGCAGCGGCTGGGGCCCTAGCGCTCTTGCTAGCACAGATACGCAGTATTTT.

V gene TRBV2 combines with J gene TRBJ1-1; possibly TRBD1 for D (6 bases). V gave up 6 bases and J gave up 1 base, with 15 bases separating them. The CDR3 consists of 15 residues. CDR1 and CDR2 from the germline V gene are SNHLY and FYNNEI. CDR3 sequence (DNA): TGTGCCAGCAGGGGTACAGGGTTGTCGAACACTGAAGCTTTCTTT. Protein sequence: CASRGTGLSNTEAFF. Looking up the rest from reference TRBV2 and TRBJ1-1 gives the full variable domain: EPEVTQTPSHQVTQMGQEVILRCVPISNHLYFYWYRQILGQKVEFLVSFYNNEISEKSEIFDDQFSVERPDGSNFTLKIRSTKLEDSAMYFCASRGTGLSNTEAFFGQGTRLTVV.

The chain combines TRBV2 with TRBJ1-2, with 7 bases lining up with TRBD1. There are 13 residues in the CDR3. With V trimmed by 6 bases and J by 3 bases, 4 bases remained unmatched. The V gene's germline CDR1 is SNHLY and CDR2 FYNNEI. CDR3 in amino acids: CASRDRRDYGYTF. The CDR3 DNA reads as TGTGCCAGCAGGGACAGGAGGGACTATGGCTACACCTTC.

This clone showed up just a few times. This chain joins TRBV6-2 or TRBV6-3 and TRBJ1-1; D not resolved. The V gene lost 1 base and the J gene lost 3 bases, with 12 bases spanning the gap. Germline V gives CDR1 MNHEY, CDR2 SVGEGT. This CDR3 is 15 amino acids long. CDR3 bases: TGTGCCAGCAGTTACTACCCCGGGGTTGACACTGAAGCTTTCTTT. This codes for CASSYYPGVDTEAFF.

The chain is built from TRBV6-5 and TRBJ1-1; no firm D call. Germline CDR1 reads MNHEY; CDR2 reads SVGAGI. This CDR3 has 12 residues. V was pared by 8 bases and J by 5 bases, with 12 bases between. The CDR3 DNA sequence: TGTGCCAGCCTATTTCAAGAGACTGAAGCTTTCTTT. Protein product: CASLFQETEAFF.

The J gene is TRBJ1-1, the V gene TRBV9, with 8 bases fitting TRBD1. In germline, CDR1 is SGDLS, CDR2 YYNGEE. V gave up 2 bases and J gave up 4 bases; unmatched junction bases: 1. The CDR3 extends over 13 amino acids. CDR3 sequence (DNA): TGTGCCAGCAGCGTTACAGGGGGCACTGAAGCTTTCTTT. Its translation: CASSVTGGTEAFF.

This chain connects TRBV11-2 to TRBJ2-4, with 7 bases aligning to TRBD1. J was trimmed by 5 bases and V by 3 bases; bases with no gene match: 10. Looked up from germline, CDR1 is SGHAT and CDR2 is FQNNGV. The CDR3 is 16 amino acids. CDR3 bases: TGTGCCAGCAGCTTTTTCTCAGGGGGTTGGGAAAACATTCAGTACTTC. Translated: CASSFFSGGWENIQYF.

The rearrangement uses TRBV6-5 and TRBJ2-7; D remains ambiguous. The CDR3 length is 13 residues. Per the germline V gene, CDR1 is MNHEY and CDR2 is SVGAGI. V gave up 7 bases and J gave up 0 bases, with 10 bases separating them. Here the CDR3 reads CASKTTHSYEQYF. Here the CDR3 DNA reads TGTGCCAGCAAAACGACTCACTCCTACGAGCAGTACTTC.

The chain employs TRBV7-6 and TRBJ2-5, with 9 bases that match TRBD1. This CDR3 region has 15 residues. The J segment lost 5 bases and the V segment lost 1 base, leaving 5 bases of the junction unmatched. Germline assignment: CDR1 SGHVS and CDR2 FNYEAQ. DNA of the CDR3: TGTGCCAGCAGCTTAGTGGGACAGGGTCGGGAGACCCAGTACTTC. It yields the protein CASSLVGQGRETQYF.

The V and J genes are TRBV19 and TRBJ2-7; TRBD1 is a possible D gene (5 bases). Germline lookup yields CDR1 LNHDA and CDR2 SQIVND (reference sequence). The CDR3 has 13 residues. The V gene lost 3 bases and the J gene lost 2 bases, with 8 bases spanning the gap. In DNA form, the CDR3 reads TGTGCCAGTAGTATCCAGGGTCCCTACGAGCAGTACTTC. Its translation: CASSIQGPYEQYF.

V and J are TRBV27 and TRBJ2-3; 7 positions agree with TRBD1. This CDR3 region has 16 residues. CDR1 MNHEY and CDR2 SMNVEV come from the germline V gene (reference sequence). J gave up 5 bases and V 4 bases, and 12 bases lay outside the gene matches. CDR3 loop: CASSSQRTGYRDTQYF. The CDR3 DNA reads TGTGCCAGCAGTTCTCAAAGGACAGGTTACCGAGATACGCAGTATTTT.

The chain links TRBV27 to TRBJ2-7; 7 bases are shared with TRBD1. Germline CDR1 is MNHEY and CDR2 is SMNVEV (reference sequence). With 5 bases clipped from V and 0 bases from J, the junction kept 7 bases outside the gene matches. This CDR3 is built from 15 residues. The DNA of the CDR3 is TGTGCCAGCAGTATTCAATGGGACAGCTCCTACGAGCAGTACTTC. This gives the protein CASSIQWDSSYEQYF.

This chain connects TRBV19 to TRBJ2-1; 9 nucleotides align to TRBD2. CDR3 size: 16 residues. V dropped 2 bases and J dropped 9; count of bases not matched to a gene: 11. CDR1 LNHDA and CDR2 SQIVND come from the germline V gene (reference sequence). DNA of the CDR3: TGTGCCAGTAGTATACTTCGGGCTAGCGGGGATGGTGAGCAGTTCTTC. This sequence encodes CASSILRASGDGEQFF.

J is TRBJ2-7 and V is TRBV24-1; 9 nucleotides align to TRBD1. V lost 5 bases, J lost 6 bases, and 10 bases stayed unmatched. Germline-derived CDR1 and CDR2 are KGHDR and SFDVKD. This CDR3 region has 15 residues. CDR3 sequence: CATSGGTGSSVEQYF. The CDR3 DNA reads as TGTGCCACCAGTGGCGGGACAGGGTCGTCGGTCGAGCAGTACTTC.

J is TRBJ2-5 and V is TRBV3-1 (or the pseudogene TRBV3-2); 11 bases agree with TRBD2. V trimming: 4 bases; J trimming: 3 bases; junction bases outside the gene matches: 1. The V gene's germline CDR1 is LGHDT and CDR2 YNNKEL (reference sequence). The CDR3 is made up of 14 amino acids. The CDR3 DNA is TGTGCCAGCAGCCTACTAGCGGGAGAAGAGACCCAGTACTTC. This gives the protein CASSLLAGEETQYF.

This chain connects TRBV5-1 to TRBJ2-7; 9 nucleotides align to TRBD1. The CDR3 extends over 16 amino acids. Per the germline V gene, CDR1 is SGHRS and CDR2 is YFSETQ. J was trimmed by 5 bases and V by 2 bases; bases with no gene match: 11. This CDR3 is CASSFNLGTGGDEQYF. CDR3 coding DNA: TGCGCCAGCAGCTTCAATTTGGGCACAGGGGGCGACGAGCAGTACTTC.

J is TRBJ2-1 and V is TRBV7-6; 7 bases fit TRBD1. This CDR3 has 14 amino acids. The ends lost 5 bases at V and 6 bases at J; junction bases unmatched: 7. Germline V lookup: CDR1 SGHVS, CDR2 FNYEAQ. CDR3: CASSLDRVLNEQFF. CDR3 coding DNA: TGTGCCAGCAGCCTTGACAGGGTCCTCAATGAGCAGTTCTTC.

The chain links TRBV4-1 to TRBJ1-6, with D possibly TRBD1 on 5 matching bases. Looked up from germline, CDR1 is MGHRA and CDR2 is YSYEKL. The V end lost 0 bases, the J end lost 9 bases, and 21 bases lay between the germline ends. The CDR3 contains 18 residues. This chain's CDR3 is CASSQDLLSGGYGSPLHF. CDR3 in DNA: TGCGCCAGCAGCCAAGATTTACTGTCCGGGGGTTATGGTTCACCCCTCCACTTT.

CDR3 bases: TGTGCCAGTAGTATAGAGGCGGGGGATCAGCCCCAGCATTTT. Translation gives CASSIEAGDQPQHF. The chain employs TRBV19 and TRBJ1-5, with TRBD1 as a possible D gene (5 bases). CDR1 is LNHDA and CDR2 is SQIVND in the germline V gene (reference sequence). CDR3 length equals 14 residues. Trimming removed 0 bases at V and 5 bases at J, with 8 bases between.